The 24 T cell receptor beta chains below all came from one sample that was sequenced in a study of T-cell reconstitution after alpha-beta-depleted transplantation in children. Preparation of the TCRbeta library used unique molecular identifiers. TCRdb re-derived calls from the PCR reads in MiXCR, one entry per CDR3 protein. The sample has about 590,000 distinct CDR3 sequences, under 15% seen once; the top ten hold about 2.2%. Sequencing used PBMCs, mostly from graft donor cells, obtained 360 days after TCRalphabeta/CD19-depleted stem cell transplant. The source is a male patient between 5 and 17 years old who had a stem cell transplant for acute myeloid leukemia, so the T cells may come from the graft donor.

This chain uses TRBV28 with TRBJ1-2; the D is unclear. CDR1 is MDHEN, CDR2 SYDVKM, per germline. V lost 10 bases to trimming and J lost 1 base, with 16 bases between them. The CDR3 length is 14 residues. The CDR3 DNA reads TGTGCCACCACTACCCCAAGCCTTAACTATGGCTACACCTTC. It codes for CATTTPSLNYGYTF.

This clonotype was seen at least ten times. The V gene is TRBV29-1, the J gene TRBJ2-3; 9 nucleotides line up with TRBD2. V gave up 6 bases and J gave up 2 bases; unmatched junction bases: 6. Germline V gene data show CDR1 as SQVTM and CDR2 as ANQGSEA. The CDR3 consists of 14 residues. CDR3 nucleotides: TGCAGCGTCGCGACTAGCGGCTTCACAGATACGCAGTATTTT. It specifies CSVATSGFTDTQYF.

The table lists this clonotype with many counts. The CDR3 loop reads CAIKSGTRTNTQYF. In nucleotides, the CDR3 is TGTGCCATCAAGAGCGGAACCCGGACAAATACGCAGTATTTT. The V gene is TRBV10-3, the J gene TRBJ2-3; D possibly matches TRBD1 or TRBD2 (5 bases each). The CDR3 has 14 amino acids. The germline V and J ends were trimmed by 7 bases and 7 bases, with 18 bases remaining between them. The germline V gene encodes CDR1 ENHRY and CDR2 SYGVKD.

This clonotype was found a few times. V usage is TRBV5-5 and J usage is TRBJ2-1; tentatively, D is TRBD2 (5 bases). This CDR3 contains 13 residues. V lost 5 bases to trimming and J lost 9 bases, with 15 bases between them. The V gene's germline CDR1 is SGHKS and CDR2 YYEKEE (reference sequence). CDR3 DNA sequence: TGTGCCAGCAGTTGGTCCGACTACGCTGAGCAGTTCTTC. Translation: CASSWSDYAEQFF.

This clonotype was recorded many times. This chain uses TRBV29-1 with TRBJ2-5; D possibly corresponds to TRBD1 (5 bases). CDR1 is SQVTM, CDR2 ANQGSEA, per germline. Trimming took off 3 bases at V and 4 bases at J, with 9 bases between the two ends. This CDR3 contains 12 residues. The CDR3 DNA reads TGCAGCGTTGACAGGGAAGGAGAGACCCAGTACTTC. Translation gives CSVDREGETQYF. Full variable domain (outside the CDR3, taken from reference TRBV29-1 and TRBJ2-5): SAVISQKPSRDICQRGTSLTIQCQVDSQVTMMFWYRQQPGQSLTLIATANQGSEATYESGFVIDKFPISRPNLTFSTLTVSNMSPEDSSIYLCSVDREGETQYFGPGTRLLVL.

The chain couples TRBV5-1 to TRBJ2-2; D possibly corresponds to TRBD2 (6 bases). The ends were cut back, 5 bases at V and 5 bases at J, with 13 bases in the middle. This CDR3 is built from 14 residues. CDR1 SGHRS and CDR2 YFSETQ come from the germline V gene. The CDR3 DNA reads as TGCGCCAGCAGTCGGAGGGAGATAACCGGGGAGCTGTTTTTT. Residues: CASSRREITGELFF.

This clonotype was seen a handful of times. The V gene is TRBV11-2, the J gene TRBJ2-2; 7 bases align to TRBD2. This CDR3 contains 17 residues. CDR1 is SGHAT and CDR2 is FQNNGV in the germline V gene. V lost 5 bases, J lost 0 bases, and 9 bases stayed unmatched. CDR3 protein: CASSPGVGTTNTGELFF. The CDR3 DNA is TGTGCCAGCAGCCCCGGAGTGGGGACTACGAACACCGGGGAGCTGTTTTTT.

The gene calls are TRBV9 and TRBJ2-1; TRBD2 matches at 12 bases. The CDR3 sequence is 18 residues long. Trimming cost V 3 bases and J 6 bases; bases outside gene matches: 13. From germline, CDR1 is SGDLS and CDR2 YYNGEE. The CDR3 region is CASSAPPDLAGGPNEQFF. For the CDR3, the DNA is TGTGCCAGCAGCGCCCCTCCTGACCTAGCGGGAGGGCCCAATGAGCAGTTCTTC.

This clonotype showed up many times. The V gene is TRBV9, the J gene TRBJ2-5, with 9 bases aligning to TRBD1. Trimming removed 2 bases from V and 5 bases from J; junction bases left unmatched: 7. CDR1 and CDR2 from the germline V gene are SGDLS and YYNGEE. The CDR3 consists of 15 residues. CDR3 protein: CASSVDRGFSETQYF. The CDR3 DNA is TGTGCCAGCAGCGTGGACAGGGGTTTTTCTGAGACCCAGTACTTC.

This clonotype has more than one count but fewer than ten. This chain uses TRBV28 with TRBJ2-5, with D possibly being TRBD1 (6 bases). CDR3 length equals 16 residues. V lost 3 bases to trimming and J lost 5 bases, with 19 bases between them. Per the germline V gene, CDR1 is MDHEN and CDR2 is SYDVKM. The CDR3: CASSLYWDTLRETQYF. The CDR3, as DNA: TGTGCCAGCAGTTTGTACTGGGACACCCTTCGGGAGACCCAGTACTTC.

This clonotype occurred a few times. This chain connects TRBV25-1 to TRBJ2-7; 10 nucleotides line up with TRBD1. The CDR3 sequence is 11 residues long. V was pared by 4 bases and J by 11 bases, with 2 bases of the junction left unmatched. In germline, CDR1 is MGHDK, CDR2 SYGVNS. The CDR3 DNA sequence: TGTGCCAGCAGTGGGGACAGGGGTGAGTACTTC. It codes for CASSGDRGEYF.

This clonotype was detected a few times. As DNA, the CDR3 is TGCGCCAGCAGCTTGGCCTGGACAGCGAACACCGGGGAGCTGTTTTTT. Translated: CASSLAWTANTGELFF. The chain employs TRBV5-1 and TRBJ2-2, with TRBD1 as a possible D gene (6 bases). Germline V gene data show CDR1 as SGHRS and CDR2 as YFSETQ. This CDR3 comprises 16 residues. Trimming shortened V by 0 bases and J by 0 bases, and 9 bases separated the two germline ends. Using reference TRBV5-1 and TRBJ2-2 for the parts outside the CDR3, the full variable domain is KAGVTQTPRYLIKTRGQQVTLSCSPISGHRSVSWYQQTPGQGLQFLFEYFSETQRNKGNFPGRFSGRQFSNSRSEMNVSTLELGDSALYLCASSLAWTANTGELFFGEGSRLTVL.

This clonotype was detected many times. V is TRBV29-1 and J is TRBJ2-1, with 11 bases that match TRBD1. CDR3 length: 14 residues. V lost 5 bases and J lost 3; bases outside the gene matches: 3. Germline CDR1 is SQVTM and CDR2 is ANQGSEA. Written as DNA, the CDR3 is TGCAGCGTTAGGACAGGGGGCGGCTACAATGAGCAGTTCTTC. Residues: CSVRTGGGYNEQFF.

A remark on this clonotype: The limits of the CDR3 on the DNA are not certain, so only TCRdb's listed CDR3 is given. The chain uses TRBV21-1 and TRBJ2-2. TRBV21-1 is designated a pseudogene. The CDR3 is 12 residues long, counting both termini. CDR3 region: CASSKRMGSCFF.

This clonotype came up a few times. The CDR3 coding sequence is TGCAGTGCTAGAGATCTAGGGGACAGAGCTAATACCAAAAACATTCAGTACTTC. Translation gives CSARDLGDRANTKNIQYF. The rearrangement links TRBV20-1 to TRBJ2-4; 7 bases align to TRBD1. This CDR3 has 18 amino acids. CDR1 is DFQATT, CDR2 SNEGSKA, per germline (reference sequence). J gave up 2 bases and V 0 bases, and 13 bases lay outside the gene matches.

This chain joins TRBV4-2 and TRBJ2-3; D is uncertain. The germline V gene has CDR1 LGHNA and CDR2 YNFKEQ. This CDR3 has 16 residues. V was trimmed by 4 bases and J by 4 bases, leaving 18 bases between them. CDR3 bases: TGTGCCAGCAGCCTTATACCCTTAGATGGGGCAGATACGCAGTATTTT. Translated, it gives CASSLIPLDGADTQYF.

This clonotype showed up many times. The genes are TRBV7-9 and TRBJ1-5; D ambiguous. Germline V gene sequence: CDR1 SEHNR, CDR2 FQNEAQ (reference sequence). The CDR3 runs 15 residues. Trimming removed 1 base from V and 3 bases from J, with 10 bases in between. CDR3 in DNA: TGTGCCAGCAGCTTAGTATCTGGGGTCAATCAGCCCCAGCATTTT. Encoded protein: CASSLVSGVNQPQHF.

Ten or more counts support this clonotype. The CDR3 reads CSAPRGWEQYF. Here the CDR3 DNA reads TGCAGTGCTCCCCGGGGGTGGGAGCAGTACTTC. This chain links TRBV20-1 with TRBJ2-7, with D perhaps TRBD2 (6 bases). CDR3 size: 11 residues. In germline, CDR1 is DFQATT, CDR2 SNEGSKA (reference sequence). V lost 5 bases to trimming and J lost 7 bases, with 12 bases between them.

In its sample, this clonotype was seen a few times. V gene TRBV7-8 combines with J gene TRBJ2-5; D tentatively reads TRBD1 or TRBD2 (5 bases each). This CDR3 is 15 amino acids long. Trimming shortened V by 1 base and J by 5 bases, and 14 bases separated the two germline ends. Germline V gene lookup returns CDR1 SGHVS and CDR2 FQNEAQ. In DNA, the CDR3 is TGTGCCAGCAGCTTAGGAGGGAAGGGGACGGAGACCCAGTACTTC. This codes for CASSLGGKGTETQYF. Filled out from reference TRBV7-8 and TRBJ2-5, the complete variable domain reads GAGVSQSPRYKVAKRGQDVALRCDPISGHVSLFWYQQALGQGPEFLTYFQNEAQLDKSGLPSDRFFAERPEGSVSTLKIQRTQQEDSAVYLCASSLGGKGTETQYFGPGTRLLVL.

The rearrangement uses TRBV28 and TRBJ2-1; no clear D. V was cut by 6 bases and J by 5 bases, with 14 bases left in between. This CDR3 is 14 amino acids long. Germline loops: CDR1 MDHEN, CDR2 SYDVKM. Here the CDR3 reads CASSPTGRHNEQFF. The CDR3 nucleotides are TGTGCCAGCAGCCCAACCGGACGGCACAATGAGCAGTTCTTC.

This clonotype showed up many times. V is TRBV5-1 and J is TRBJ2-1; D uncertain. Trimming cost V 3 bases and J 2 bases, with 3 bases left between them. Germline V gene data show CDR1 as SGHRS and CDR2 as YFSETQ. The length of the CDR3 is 12 residues. CDR3 coding DNA: TGCGCCAGCAGCTCCCCCTACAATGAGCAGTTCTTC. It yields the protein CASSSPYNEQFF. Variable domain in full (rest from reference TRBV5-1 and TRBJ2-1): KAGVTQTPRYLIKTRGQQVTLSCSPISGHRSVSWYQQTPGQGLQFLFEYFSETQRNKGNFPGRFSGRQFSNSRSEMNVSTLELGDSALYLCASSSPYNEQFFGPGTRLTVL.

Only a few counts were recorded for this clonotype. This chain uses TRBV4-1 with TRBJ1-1; D gene unclear. V lost 6 bases, J lost 4 bases, and 15 bases lay in between. The CDR3 is made up of 14 amino acids. Germline lookup yields CDR1 MGHRA and CDR2 YSYEKL. CDR3 coding DNA: TGCGCCAGCAGAGGGCTCCTAAAGGGCACTGAAGCTTTCTTT. Translated: CASRGLLKGTEAFF.

The chain uses TRBV18 and TRBJ2-7; the match to TRBD1 covers 8 bases. The ends lost 0 bases at V and 4 bases at J; junction bases unmatched: 5. The CDR3 totals 15 residues. In germline, CDR1 is KGHSH, CDR2 LQKENI. The CDR3 nucleotides are TGTGCCAGCTCACCACCGGGACAGGATTATTACGAGCAGTACTTC. Its translation is CASSPPGQDYYEQYF. Filled out from reference TRBV18 and TRBJ2-7, the complete variable domain reads NAGVMQNPRHLVRRRGQEARLRCSPMKGHSHVYWYRQLPEEGLKFMVYLQKENIIDESGMPKERFSAEFPKEGPSILRIQQVVRGDSAAYFCASSPPGQDYYEQYFGPGTRLTVT.

The V gene is TRBV4-3, the J gene TRBJ1-1, with D uncertain. CDR3 length equals 15 residues. With 4 bases removed from V and 4 bases from J, the gap between germline ends came to 16 bases. Germline CDR1 is LGHNA and CDR2 is YSLEER. CDR3 nucleotides: TGCGCCAGCAGCCGGATGGGGAACGGAGGCACTGAAGCTTTCTTT. This sequence encodes CASSRMGNGGTEAFF.